This T cell receptor beta chain came from a study of blood T cell repertoires in COVID-19. The participants were between about 18 and 100 years old and came from about two dozen US areas. The study counted Cohort 3 donors as recovered given two negative PCRs, clearance, or symptom resolution. Here immunoSEQ multiplex PCR was the method, and the copy in TCRdb shows in-frame clones only, minus some. The sample has about 170,000 clones; over 65% are singletons. After removal of 4 bases from V and 6 bases from J, the junction contained 12 bases not matched to a gene. The length of the CDR3 is 16 residues.

Sequencing was done on a sample of PBMCs or T cells enriched from blood (not recorded which). This TCR came from a woman aged 45-59 years who had recovered from COVID-19. The chain couples TRBV5-3 to TRBJ1-2, with 10 bases lining up with TRBD1. TRBV5-3 qualifies as an ORF whose function is uncertain. CDR3 nucleotide sequence: TGTGCCAGAAGCCAAGGGACAGGGGTCTTTAAGAATGGCTACACCTTC. This encodes CARSQGTGVFKNGYTF.